This T cell receptor beta chain was identified during a study of identical twins. The V and J ends lost 7 bases and 10 bases, in that order; junction bases with no gene match: 10. Germline V gene sequence: CDR1 DFQATT, CDR2 SNEGSKA (reference sequence). The CDR3 has 12 residues. TCRdb itself ran the 5' RACE reads through MiXCR, one entry per CDR3 protein. The data hold roughly 1.6 million distinct CDR3 sequences, with under 35% observed a single time. The receptor comes from a newborn girl in good health. Sequencing input: cord blood. This chain uses TRBV20-1 with TRBJ2-3; 8 bases agree with TRBD2. For the CDR3, the DNA is TGCAGTGGGGGACTAGAACTAGCGGCGCAGTATTTT. This encodes CSGGLELAAQYF.